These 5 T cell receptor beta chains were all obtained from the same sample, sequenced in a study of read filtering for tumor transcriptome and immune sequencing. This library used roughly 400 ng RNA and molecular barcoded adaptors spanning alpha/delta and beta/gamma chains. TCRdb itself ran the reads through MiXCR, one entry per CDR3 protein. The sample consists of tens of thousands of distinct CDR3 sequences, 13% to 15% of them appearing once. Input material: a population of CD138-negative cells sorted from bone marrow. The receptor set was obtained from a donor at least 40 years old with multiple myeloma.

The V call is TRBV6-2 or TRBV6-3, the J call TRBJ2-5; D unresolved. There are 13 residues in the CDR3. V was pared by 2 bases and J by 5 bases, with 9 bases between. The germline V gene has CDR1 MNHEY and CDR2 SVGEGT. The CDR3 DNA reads TGTGCCAGCAGTTACCCCTTCGCTGAGACCCAGTACTTC. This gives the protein CASSYPFAETQYF.

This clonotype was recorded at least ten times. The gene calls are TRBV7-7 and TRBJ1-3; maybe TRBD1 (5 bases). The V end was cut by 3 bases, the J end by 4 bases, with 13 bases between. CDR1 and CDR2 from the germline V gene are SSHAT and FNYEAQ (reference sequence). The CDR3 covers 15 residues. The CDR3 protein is CASSLGPNAGNTIYF. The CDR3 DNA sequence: TGTGCCAGCAGCTTGGGACCGAACGCGGGAAACACCATATATTTT.

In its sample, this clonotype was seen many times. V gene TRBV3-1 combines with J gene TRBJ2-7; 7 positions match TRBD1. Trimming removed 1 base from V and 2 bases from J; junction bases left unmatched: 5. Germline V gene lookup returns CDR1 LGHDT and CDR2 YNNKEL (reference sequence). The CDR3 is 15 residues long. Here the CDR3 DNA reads TGTGCCAGCAGCCAAGGAGGGACAGCCACCTACGAGCAGTACTTC. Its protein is CASSQGGTATYEQYF.

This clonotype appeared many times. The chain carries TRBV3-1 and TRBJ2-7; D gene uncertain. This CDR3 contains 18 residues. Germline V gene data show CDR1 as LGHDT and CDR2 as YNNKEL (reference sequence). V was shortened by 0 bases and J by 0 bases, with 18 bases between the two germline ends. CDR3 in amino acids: CASSQELSYGSYSYEQYF. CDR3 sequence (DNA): TGTGCCAGCAGCCAAGAACTCTCGTACGGGTCCTACTCCTACGAGCAGTACTTC.

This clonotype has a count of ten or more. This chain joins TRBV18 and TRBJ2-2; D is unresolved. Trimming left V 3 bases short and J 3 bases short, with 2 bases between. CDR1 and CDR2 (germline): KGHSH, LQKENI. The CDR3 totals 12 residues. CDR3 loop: CASSPYTGELFF. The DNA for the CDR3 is TGTGCCAGCTCACCTTACACCGGGGAGCTGTTTTTT.